This TCR beta chain was identified in a study of CD8 T cell repertoires and HIV-1 epitope variants. Overall study: Each of Twenty-five Gag and Nef epitope peptides stimulated a separate culture. An uncultured baseline aliquot held 1M T cells.

Comments on this clone: Its antigen is undetermined.

On the immunoSEQ platform, TCR beta CDR3s were sequenced at survey depth. Generated by immunoSEQ multiplex PCR, the TCRdb table keeps only in-frame clones and is missing some. The sample lists roughly 4,100 clones, around 65% seen once, with about 42% in the top ten. The specimen sequenced was cultured CD8+ T cells derived from PBMCs. The sequence derives from a male donor with HIV.

The CDR3 protein is CASSLDSAGPYTF. DNA for the CDR3: TGCGCCAGCAGCCTCGATTCGGCAGGGCCGTACACCTTC. The chain uses TRBV4-1 and TRBJ1-2; maybe TRBD1 (5 bases). Trimming removed 4 bases from V and 11 bases from J, with 17 bases in between. The CDR3 is made up of 13 amino acids. Looked up from germline, CDR1 is MGHRA and CDR2 is YSYEKL.